Listed below are T cell receptor beta chains from one sample, sequenced in a study of CD8+ T cells in alopecia areata. The assay was immunoSEQ multiplex PCR, and TCRdb's table has in-frame clones only and misses some. The repertoire consists of 6,000 or so clones, with 50% to 70% occurring once and the leading ten covering 8.5% to 9.5%. The specimen comprised skin, sampled at roughly week 30, from a patient treated with tofacitinib. The receptors come from a human donor with alopecia areata. Each CDR3 is given with its conserved first and last residue. A D gene is named only where the DNA matches it firmly. Clone size is not always given. Where it is, it says once, few, many or a class for expanded clones.

TRBJ2-6,TRBV7-3,few,NA,CACKGSSGANVLTF,TGTGCCTGCAAGGGTAGCTCTGGGGCCAACGTCCTGACTTTC
TRBJ1-2,TRBV27,NA,NA,CASTRGKNYGYTF,TGTGCCAGCACGCGTGGGAAGAACTATGGCTACACCTTC
TRBJ2-2,TRBV5-4,few,TRBD1,CASSATGGTGELFF,TGTGCCAGCAGCGCGACAGGGGGAACCGGGGAGCTGTTTTTT
TRBJ2-3,TRBV5-1,few,NA,CASAAYANTDTQYF,TGCGCCAGCGCGGCTTACGCGAACACAGATACGCAGTATTTT
TRBJ2-2,TRBV9,NA,NA,CASSVLTGNTGELFF,TGTGCCAGCAGCGTACTGACAGGGAACACCGGGGAGCTGTTTTTT
TRBJ2-5,TRBV11-1,NA,NA,CASSLVGGMETQYF,TGTGCCAGCAGCTTAGTAGGGGGGATGGAGACCCAGTACTTC
TRBJ1-1,TRBV27,once,NA,CASSPSGVMNTEAFF,TGTGCCAGCAGTCCATCAGGGGTTATGAACACTGAAGCTTTCTTT
TRBJ1-3,TRBV5-1,NA,NA,CASSLDRFSGNTIYF,TGCGCCAGCAGCTTGGACAGGTTCTCTGGAAACACCATATATTTT
TRBJ1-2,TRBV12-5,NA,NA,CASGVLQGKTYGYTF,TGTGCTAGTGGTGTACTGCAGGGAAAGACCTATGGCTACACCTTC
TRBJ2-3,TRBV29-1,NA,NA,CSVAHRDTDTQYF,TGCAGCGTTGCTCACAGAGACACAGATACGCAGTATTTT
TRBJ2-7,TRBV27,NA,NA,CASSPGASYEQYF,TGTGCCAGCAGTCCCGGGGCCTCCTACGAGCAGTACTTC
TRBJ2-7,TRBV4-1,NA,NA,CASSSTPNLAFGPYEQYF,TGCGCCAGCAGCTCGACTCCTAATCTAGCGTTTGGACCTTACGAGCAGTACTTC
TRBJ1-1,TRBV7-3,NA,NA,CASSAGSGTEAFF,TGTGCCAGCAGCGCAGGGTCGGGCACTGAAGCTTTCTTT
TRBJ1-2,TRBV5-1,once,NA,CASSFPGRGAYGYTF,TGCGCCAGCAGCTTCCCAGGGCGGGGGGCCTATGGCTACACCTTC
TRBJ2-3,TRBV6-6,NA,NA,CASSYSLRSGDTQYF,TGTGCCAGCAGTTACTCCTTGCGGTCGGGAGATACGCAGTATTTT
TRBJ2-2,TRBV11-2,NA,TRBD1,CASSLSGTGSAGELFF,TGTGCCAGCAGCCTATCCGGGACAGGATCGGCCGGGGAGCTGTTTTTT
TRBJ2-1,TRBV13,NA,NA,CASSFRAGSYEQFF,TGTGCCAGCAGCTTCCGGGCGGGGTCGTATGAGCAGTTCTTC
TRBJ2-7,TRBV11-2,NA,TRBD1,CASSPRDRGRSYEQYF,TGTGCCAGCAGCCCAAGAGACAGGGGACGGTCCTACGAGCAGTACTTC
TRBJ1-2,TRBV4-1,NA,NA,CASSQPLQRTANYGYTF,TGCGCCAGCAGCCAACCACTACAGAGGACGGCTAACTATGGCTACACCTTC
TRBJ1-1,TRBV6-5,NA,TRBD1,CASSSGDSLNTEAFF,TGTGCCAGCAGTAGCGGGGACAGCTTGAACACTGAAGCTTTCTTT
TRBJ1-1,TRBV29-1,few,NA,CSVKRGGLTEAFF,TGCAGCGTGAAACGTGGGGGGTTGACTGAAGCTTTCTTT
TRBJ2-2,TRBV6-5,NA,NA,CASSYSRRVNTGELFF,TGTGCCAGCAGTTACTCGAGGAGGGTGAACACCGGGGAGCTGTTTTTT
TRBJ1-2,TRBV15,NA,NA,CATSRDVNSRNYGYTF,TGTGCCACCAGCAGAGATGTAAACAGCCGGAACTATGGCTACACCTTC
TRBJ2-1,TRBV23-1,NA,NA,CASGRPGGGFYNEQFF,TGCGCCAGCGGCCGACCAGGGGGGGGTTTTTACAATGAGCAGTTCTTC
TRBJ1-1,TRBV4-1,once,NA,CASRGPLRNTEAFF,TGCGCCAGCAGAGGGCCGCTCCGAAACACTGAAGCTTTCTTT
TRBJ2-3,TRBV2,NA,TRBD2,CASSPRLAGDFTDTQYF,TGTGCCAGCAGTCCCCGACTAGCGGGGGACTTCACAGATACGCAGTATTTT
TRBJ2-1,TRBV6-1,NA,NA,CASKGQGGGEQFF,TGTGCCAGCAAAGGTCAGGGGGGTGGTGAGCAGTTCTTC
TRBJ2-7,TRBV4-1,NA,TRBD2,CASSQDPTDGRSSYEQYF,TGCGCCAGCAGCCAAGATCCCACGGACGGGAGGAGCTCCTACGAGCAGTACTTC
TRBJ2-3,TRBV7-2,NA,NA,CASSEGHRDTQYF,TGTGCCAGCAGCGAGGGCCACCGGGATACGCAGTATTTT
TRBJ1-2,TRBV7-8,NA,NA,CASTLGGPSAYGYTF,TGTGCCAGCACCCTGGGGGGGCCGAGCGCCTATGGCTACACCTTC
TRBJ1-2,TRBV7-3,NA,NA,CASSLTNGRISGYTF,TGTGCCAGCAGCTTAACGAACGGCAGGATTAGTGGCTACACCTTC
TRBJ2-1,TRBV5-1,few,NA,CASSLATGKGGNEQFF,TGCGCCAGCAGCTTGGCTACAGGGAAGGGTGGCAATGAGCAGTTCTTC
TRBJ2-5,TRBV29-1,NA,TRBD2,CSATPGTSQETQYF,TGCAGCGCCACACCCGGGACTAGCCAAGAGACCCAGTACTTC
TRBJ1-3,TRBV29-1,NA,NA,CSVEGTFGNTIYF,TGCAGCGTTGAAGGGACATTTGGAAACACCATATATTTT
TRBJ2-7,TRBV4-2,NA,TRBD2,CASSHGRLATSSYEQYF,TGTGCCAGCAGCCACGGAAGACTAGCGACTAGCTCCTACGAGCAGTACTTC
TRBJ2-7,TRBV23-1,NA,TRBD2,CASAQAPGGAQYEQYF,TGCGCCAGCGCACAAGCTCCGGGGGGGGCACAATACGAGCAGTACTTC
TRBJ1-1,TRBV10-3,few,NA,CAIKHANTEAFF,TGTGCCATCAAGCATGCGAACACTGAAGCTTTCTTT
TRBJ1-1,TRBV19,NA,NA,CASNEPGHANTEAFF,TGTGCCAGTAACGAACCGGGACACGCGAACACTGAAGCTTTCTTT
TRBJ2-1,TRBV20-1,NA,NA,CSANHYNEQFF,TGCAGTGCTAACCACTACAATGAGCAGTTCTTC
TRBJ2-1,TRBV11-2,NA,NA,CASSLRRLEGHEQFF,TGTGCCAGCAGCTTACGTCGTCTAGAGGGCCATGAGCAGTTCTTC
TRBJ2-1,TRBV5-1,NA,NA,CASSGGAVGDEQFF,TGCGCCAGCTCCGGCGGGGCCGTGGGCGATGAGCAGTTCTTC
TRBJ1-5,TRBV29-1,few,TRBD1,CSVKDRGVNQPQHF,TGCAGCGTGAAGGACAGGGGTGTTAATCAGCCCCAGCATTTT
TRBJ2-7,TRBV9,NA,NA,CASSPTTTYEQYF,TGTGCCAGCAGCCCCACGACGACCTACGAGCAGTACTTC
TRBJ2-7,TRBV18,few,NA,CASSPGDSYEQYF,TGTGCCAGCTCACCAGGGGACTCCTACGAGCAGTACTTC
TRBJ1-2,TRBV5-1,few,TRBD1,CASSLTGGQGNYGYTF,TGCGCCAGCAGCCTGACGGGGGGACAGGGGAATTATGGCTACACCTTC
TRBJ2-1,TRBV7-9,NA,NA,CASSLLYNEQFF,TGTGCCAGCAGCTTACTCTACAATGAGCAGTTCTTC
TRBJ1-4,TRBV6-1,NA,NA,CASSEDHSLNEKLFF,TGTGCCAGCAGTGAAGATCACAGCCTTAATGAAAAACTGTTTTTT
TRBJ1-2,TRBV6-1,few,NA,CASRGGYSSYTF,TGTGCCAGCAGAGGAGGGTATAGTAGCTACACCTTC
TRBJ1-1,TRBV18,NA,NA,CASSEGRVRTEAFF,TGTGCCAGCTCAGAGGGACGGGTGAGAACTGAAGCTTTCTTT
TRBJ1-2,TRBV27,few,NA,CASSLSVSRFGYTF,TGTGCCAGCAGTTTATCGGTCAGTAGGTTTGGCTACACCTTC
TRBJ2-7,TRBV29-1,NA,NA,CSVEDSTYEQYF,TGCAGCGTTGAGGACAGTACCTACGAGCAGTACTTC
TRBJ2-7,TRBV27,NA,NA,CASSSYRVSEQYF,TGTGCCAGCAGTTCCTACAGAGTGAGCGAGCAGTACTTC
TRBJ1-1,TRBV5-6,NA,NA,CASSPGGNTEAFF,TGTGCCAGCAGCCCGGGGGGGAACACTGAAGCTTTCTTT
TRBJ2-1,TRBV27,few,NA,CASSTVRTARHEQFF,TGTGCCAGCAGTACCGTTCGGACCGCCCGGCATGAGCAGTTCTTC
TRBJ2-6,TRBV5-8,NA,NA,CASSPPAGSGANVLTF,TGTGCCAGCAGCCCGCCGGCTGGCTCTGGGGCCAACGTCCTGACTTTC